The clone carrying this T cell receptor (beta chain) showed up just once. The data were obtained in a study of regulatory T cells in long-lasting Graves disease. Germline CDR1 reads PRHDT; CDR2 reads FYEKMQ (reference sequence). This CDR3 has 17 amino acids. The V end was cut by 0 bases, the J end by 5 bases, with 17 bases between. HTBI primers from iRepertoire and Arm-PCR of CDR3 regions yielded the TCR beta libraries. TCRdb recomputed calls from the multiplex PCR reads with MiXCR, one row per CDR3 protein. The table shows about half a million distinct CDR3 sequences, with approximately 12% occurring only once. Sample time point: newly diagnosed GD, antithyroid drugs for less than 3 months. Generation of the TCR library employed RNA extracted from PBMCs. This sample also belongs to another study, concerning T cells in Graves' hyperthyroidism and ophthalmopathy.

This clonotype was obtained from a woman aged 25 to 39 with Graves disease. This chain connects TRBV13 to TRBJ2-1; a possible D gene is TRBD2 (5 bases). The input for sequencing was peripheral blood mononuclear cells (PBMCs), taken at new diagnosis, from a patient treated with antithyroid drugs. The CDR3 sequence is CASSLGLREIIDNEQFF. Written as DNA, the CDR3 is TGTGCCAGCAGCTTAGGCCTGAGGGAAATTATCGACAATGAGCAGTTCTTC.